Reported below is one TCR beta chain. The data originate from a study of blood T cell repertoires in COVID-19. Study background: Whether acute or convalescent, the COVID-19 samples came from the United States, Italy and Spain. Sources were T cells, B-cell-depleted T cells, or PBMCs; the material itself was cDNA or gDNA.

The CDR3 covers 14 residues. V lost 1 base and J 5 bases, leaving 12 bases between the germline ends. CDR1 is SGHAT and CDR2 is FQNNGV in the germline V gene. Original methodology: Scientists estimated how many nucleated cells there were by amplifying reference gene primers. The data were produced by immunoSEQ multiplex PCR, yet TCRdb's version contains in-frame clones alone and is incomplete. Clone size and the V and J calls come from that table; the DNA yielded D and trimming. This sample has around 260,000 clones, with around 86% found just once. This chain links TRBV11-2 with TRBJ2-7; the D gene is possibly TRBD2 (7 bases). The TCR comes from a woman aged 40 to 49 who had recovered from COVID-19. The sample taken for sequencing was peripheral blood. DNA for the CDR3: TGTGCCAGCAGCTTAGGGGGGGGCCTCCACGAGCAGTACTTC. This translates into CASSLGGGLHEQYF. Full variable domain (outside the CDR3, taken from reference TRBV11-2 and TRBJ2-7): EAGVAQSPRYKIIEKRQSVAFWCNPISGHATLYWYQQILGQGPKLLIQFQNNGVVDDSQLPKDRFSAERLKGVDSTLKIQPAKLEDSAVYLCASSLGGGLHEQYFGPGTRLTVT.